This entry features one TCR beta chain sequence. As yet, its antigen is unknown. This entry is derived from a study of cytomegalovirus exposure and HLA in healthy donors. The PCR ran on 60 Vbeta and 13 Jbeta primers. The protocol was immunoSEQ multiplex PCR, while the TCRdb copy is restricted to in-frame clones and leaves out a portion. The sample has 150,000 to 200,000 clones; around four fifths are singletons. Germline assignment: CDR1 LNHDA and CDR2 SQIVND (reference sequence). V was clipped by 7 bases and J by 7 bases; unmatched bases: 12. This CDR3 has 15 amino acids. Study results and limitations: Sequencing depth across donors, presence/absence analyses assumed, was roughly uniform.

The genes are TRBV19 and TRBJ1-5; 8 bases are a match to TRBD1. The material sequenced was PBMCs. This receptor was taken from a male donor in good health and CMV-seropositive. The CDR3 region has the DNA TGTGCCAGTACCGCGAGGGACAGGTTGAGGCAGCCCCAGCATTTT. Its protein is CASTARDRLRQPQHF.